The rows below give T cell receptor beta chains drawn from one sample of a study of PD-L1 blockade in urothelial cancer. The assay was immunoSEQ multiplex PCR, and TCRdb's table has in-frame clones only and misses some. The repertoire holds some 20,000 clones, with approximately 86% as singletons. The input for sequencing was PBMCs, taken around atezolizumab (anti-PD-L1) treatment. The receptors shown here come from a man between 45 and 60 years old with urothelial cancer. CDR3s include the opening cysteine and the closing phenylalanine or tryptophan. D genes are given only for firm matches. A row's size may be missing; if present it is once, few, many or a size class.

v_call	clone_size	j_call	d_call	cdr3_nt	cdr3_aa
TRBV6-9	NA	TRBJ2-7	TRBD1	TGTGCCAGCAGTTATCAGGGACAGGGGGGCGAGCAGTACTTC	CASSYQGQGGEQYF
TRBV6-1	NA	TRBJ1-2	NA	TGTGCCAGCAGCGACACAGGATATGGTGGCTACACCTTC	CASSDTGYGGYTF
TRBV28	NA	TRBJ2-1	TRBD2	TGTGCCAGCAGTTTTGCTCCGGGACTAGGGAGTATGGGCAATGAGCAGTTCTTC	CASSFAPGLGSMGNEQFF
TRBV6-6	NA	TRBJ2-7	TRBD2	TGTGCCAGCAGTTACGTGGCGGGAGCCCCCTACGAGCAGTACTTC	CASSYVAGAPYEQYF
TRBV29-1	NA	TRBJ2-5	NA	TGCAGCGTTGTCTTACAGGTAGAGACCCAGTACTTC	CSVVLQVETQYF
TRBV6-1	NA	TRBJ2-2	TRBD1	TGTGCCAGCAGTGAAGCGACAGGGTACACCGGGGAGCTGTTTTTT	CASSEATGYTGELFF
TRBV30	NA	TRBJ1-4	NA	TGTGCCTGGGCCCGGGGTAGTGGGGAAAAACTGTTTTTT	CAWARGSGEKLFF
TRBV7-6	NA	TRBJ1-6	TRBD1	TGCGCCAGCAGCCGTGGGACAGGCTATAATTCACCCCTCCACTTT	CASSRGTGYNSPLHF
TRBV5-1	NA	TRBJ2-7	TRBD2	TGCGCCAGCAGCCCGGGACTAGCGGAACCCTACGAGCAGTACTTC	CASSPGLAEPYEQYF
TRBV30	NA	TRBJ1-5	NA	TGTGCCTGGTCCGGAGGGGCCGGTCAGCCCCAGCATTTT	CAWSGGAGQPQHF
TRBV7-7	NA	TRBJ2-3	NA	TGTGCCAGCAGCTTAGCGCCGGGGAGCCCCGTGGGCACAGATACGCAGTATTTT	CASSLAPGSPVGTDTQYF
TRBV5-6	few	TRBJ2-2	NA	TGTGCCAGCAGCTTGGTGGGAGCGGCTACCGGGGAGCTGTTTTTT	CASSLVGAATGELFF
TRBV7-2	NA	TRBJ2-1	TRBD2	TGTGCCAGCAGCTGGACTAGCGCTCGGAATGAGCAGTTCTTC	CASSWTSARNEQFF
TRBV28	NA	TRBJ2-3	TRBD2	TGTGCCAGCAGTGGTAGCGGGCCAGATACGCAGTATTTT	CASSGSGPDTQYF
TRBV9	NA	TRBJ2-1	TRBD2	TGTGCCAGCAGCCCGGGACTAGCGGGAGGAAATGAGCAGTTCTTC	CASSPGLAGGNEQFF
TRBV5-1	NA	TRBJ2-3	NA	TGCGCCAGCTCTAGACGGTATACGTTGGATACGCAGTATTTT	CASSRRYTLDTQYF
TRBV10-1	few	TRBJ1-4	TRBD1	TGCGCCAGCAGTGAGTCCACAGGGGATGAAAAACTGTTTTTT	CASSESTGDEKLFF
TRBV9	once	TRBJ2-1	TRBD2	TGTGCCAGCAGCGGAAGCGGGGGGGCGGGCAATGAGCAGTTCTTC	CASSGSGGAGNEQFF
TRBV30	NA	TRBJ1-5	NA	TGTGCCTGGGGACAGTATAGCAATCAGCCCCAGCATTTT	CAWGQYSNQPQHF
TRBV19	NA	TRBJ2-1	NA	TGTGCCAGTAGGCTTGACAGGAGCTCCTACAATGAGCAGTTCTTC	CASRLDRSSYNEQFF
TRBV6-1	NA	TRBJ2-7	TRBD1	TGTGCCATCAACCGGGACAGGATGTCCTACGAGCAGTACTTC	CAINRDRMSYEQYF
TRBV11-3	once	TRBJ2-7	TRBD1	TGTGCCAGCAGCTTAAAGGGAGAGGGGGCATACGAGCAGTACTTC	CASSLKGEGAYEQYF
TRBV19	NA	TRBJ1-3	NA	TGTGCCAGTAGTCTCATGACAGGTGCGGACCACACCATATATTTT	CASSLMTGADHTIYF
TRBV5-1	few	TRBJ1-6	TRBD1	TGCGCCAGCAGCTCAGGACAGGATGATTCACCCCTCCACTTT	CASSSGQDDSPLHF
TRBV6-5	NA	TRBJ2-1	NA	TGTGCCAGCAGAAATCCAGCGGAGAATGAGCAGTTCTTC	CASRNPAENEQFF
TRBV5-1	NA	TRBJ2-5	NA	TGCGCCAGCGGGGCATACTTCCAAGAGACCCAGTACTTC	CASGAYFQETQYF
TRBV29-1	NA	TRBJ1-1	NA	TGCAGCGTTGGAAAGGGGGGGGGAGCTTTCTTT	CSVGKGGGAFF
TRBV7-9	once	TRBJ1-1	TRBD1	TGTGCCACCAGGACAGGGGGCGTTCGTTATGGGCTGAACACTGAAGCTTTCTTT	CATRTGGVRYGLNTEAFF
TRBV2	NA	TRBJ1-5	TRBD1	TGTGCCAGCAGCAGATCCGGGACAGGTTATCAGCCCCAGCATTTT	CASSRSGTGYQPQHF
TRBV2	NA	TRBJ2-1	NA	TGTGCCAGCAGCCCACTAGCTGGGAAGGGGAATGAGCAGTTCTTC	CASSPLAGKGNEQFF
TRBV4-3	NA	TRBJ2-1	NA	TGCGCCAGCAGCCAAGAAGCGGGTTTTTTGTACAATGAGCAGTTCTTC	CASSQEAGFLYNEQFF
TRBV7-3	NA	TRBJ2-3	TRBD1	TGTGCCAGCAGCTTAACGGGGGGACAGGGTTGGGGCACAGATACGCAGTATTTT	CASSLTGGQGWGTDTQYF